The entry that follows covers one TCR beta chain sequence. It lacks a known antigen. Base qualities are missing; no much larger clone stands one base away. Samples from volunteer blood donors who had recovered from COVID-19 were contributed by a second Seattle source. Each collaborating institution followed its own protocols to collect whole blood in K2EDTA tubes. For TCRbeta analysis, collaborator samples were shipped as frozen whole blood, as isolated PBMCs, or as DNA extracted from either sample type. The CDR3 runs 16 amino acids, cysteine and phenylalanine included. CDR3 DNA only is kept here, 48 bases in frame from base 1. From the germline V gene (reference sequence), CDR1 is SGHKS and CDR2 is YYEKEE. The trim is 2 bases for V and 0 bases for J, with a gap of 12 bases between the germline ends. TCRbeta CDR3 regions were amplified from genomic DNA using the immunoSEQ Assay, a bias-controlled multiplex PCR. Concerning the study's data processing: The number of nucleated cells in each sample was estimated by amplification of reference gene primers within the assay. To quantify the absolute abundance of each unique TCRbeta CDR3 rearrangement, sequence reads were collapsed and filtered. For each sample, productive Simpson clonality was calculated by taking the square root of Simpson's diversity index across productive rearrangements. TCRdb took this table from immuneACCESS and kept in-frame rearrangements with V and J called. Such tables lack part of the clones; where checked against another copy, unresolved V genes explain under half of the gap, and the rest is unexplained. For V, J and clone size, that table is used; D and trimming come from the DNA. For this sample there are approximately 170,000 clones; more than 75% appear just once. Clones ranked in the top ten supply approximately 2.1% of the sample.

This sample stems from a study of blood T cell repertoires in COVID-19 (dated by TCRdb to about 2020). About the full investigation: The collaborator samples originated in the United States, Italy and Spain and spanned the acute and convalescent phases of COVID-19. The prospective study material was composed of cDNA or gDNA derived from T cells, B-cell-depleted T cells, or PBMCs. The dataset comprised deeply sampled blood TCRbeta repertoires from subjects exposed to, actively infected with, or recovered from COVID-19. The repertoires were made available in a free public database intended to serve as a resource for research on the immune response to SARS-CoV-2. Samples were obtained from the ongoing ImmuneRACE study (first 160 participants) and from about 1,300 subjects provided by 6 global collaborators. Sample metadata almost always included a de-identified subject ID, COVID-19 status, age in years and sex. Where available, HLA class I and class II types were obtained from metadata supplied by the sample provider rather than from assay-based typing.

Points the paper makes about the study in general: The amount of clinical and demographic metadata varied by source and participant and was provided uncurated.

Sequenced material: peripheral blood. The TCR sequence derives from a man aged 45-65 years who had recovered from COVID-19. Recombination joined TRBV5-5 with TRBJ2-1; the D gene is perhaps TRBD2, on 6 matching bases. CDR3 region: CASSFFAGSSYNEQFF. The base sequence is TGTGCCAGCAGCTTTTTCGCGGGAAGCTCCTACAATGAGCAGTTCTTC. The entire variable domain, with the stretches around the CDR3 drawn from the reference TRBV5-5 and TRBJ2-1 proteins, is DAGVTQSPTHLIKTRGQQVTLRCSPISGHKSVSWYQQVLGQGPQFIFQYYEKEERGRGNFPDRFSARQFPNYSSELNVNALLLGDSALYLCASSFFAGSSYNEQFFGPGTRLTVL.